This passage covers 23 T cell receptor beta chains from one sample sequenced in a study of blood T cell repertoires in COVID-19. Measured with immunoSEQ multiplex PCR; TCRdb has only the in-frame clones, and not every one. The sample contains about 410,000 clones, 90% of which appear only once. The sample comprised PBMCs or T cells enriched from blood (not recorded which). Receptor source: a man younger than 35 who had recovered from COVID-19.

Written as DNA, the CDR3 is TGTGCCAGTAGTACGAGACAGGTCCTCAATCAGCCCCAGCATTTT. Translated, it gives CASSTRQVLNQPQHF. The chain employs TRBV19 and TRBJ1-5, with a tentative D call TRBD1 (6 bases). The CDR3 loop spans 15 amino acids. Germline CDR1 and CDR2: LNHDA and SQIVND (reference sequence). Trimming left V 4 bases short and J 3 bases short, with 13 bases between.

The chain links TRBV21-1 to TRBJ2-2; TRBD2 was called by the table and not checked on the DNA. TRBV21-1 is noted as a pseudogene. The CDR3 is made up of 18 amino acids. The CDR3 is CASRPGLAGGPGTGELFF. CDR3 in DNA: TGTGCCAGCAGACCTGGACTAGCGGGAGGGCCAGGCACCGGGGAGCTGTTTTTT.

This chain uses TRBV6-4 with TRBJ2-2; D is possibly TRBD1 (5 bases). V was clipped by 4 bases and J by 1 base, with 7 bases between them. CDR1 is MRHNA, CDR2 SNTAGT, per germline. The CDR3 is 14 residues long. The CDR3 nucleotides are TGTGCCAGCAGTGTAAGGGGGAACACCGGGGAGCTGTTTTTT. Its protein is CASSVRGNTGELFF.

This chain uses TRBV12-3 or TRBV12-4 with TRBJ2-1, with D unresolved. The ends were cut back, 4 bases at V and 1 base at J, with 5 bases in the middle. The CDR3 is 13 amino acids. The chain's CDR3 is CASSSSSYNEQFF. CDR3 sequence (DNA): TGTGCCAGCAGTTCCAGTTCCTACAATGAGCAGTTCTTC.

In this sample, this clone turned up once. Other nucleotide sequences from this sample produce the same CDR3. The CDR3 reads CASSPLPGSGELFF. As DNA, the CDR3 is TGTGCCAGCTCACCCCTTCCGGGATCCGGGGAGCTGTTTTTT. The V gene is TRBV18, the J gene TRBJ2-2, with D tentatively TRBD2 (5 bases). V lost 3 bases to trimming and J lost 6 bases, with 11 bases between them. The CDR3 sequence is 14 residues long. CDR1 and CDR2 (germline): KGHSH, LQKENI.

V and J are TRBV12-3 or TRBV12-4 and TRBJ1-5, with no clear D. V lost 1 base to trimming and J lost 8 bases, with 6 bases between them. The CDR3 contains 12 residues. CDR3 nucleotide sequence: TGTGCCAGCAGTTTAGGTCGGGAGCCCCAGCATTTT. Encoded protein: CASSLGREPQHF.

The chain has TRBV27 and TRBJ2-3, with 9 positions matching TRBD2. V was pared by 9 bases and J by 5 bases, with 15 bases of the junction left unmatched. This CDR3 comprises 16 residues. The V gene's germline CDR1 is MNHEY and CDR2 SMNVEV (reference sequence). The CDR3 nucleotides are TGTGCCAGTGGAAGAAGCGGGAGGCCCCGGGTAGATACGCAGTATTTT. Translated: CASGRSGRPRVDTQYF.

The V gene is TRBV14, the J gene TRBJ1-1, with unresolved D. The CDR3 sequence is 11 residues long. Germline values: CDR1 SGHDN, CDR2 FVKESK. The ends were cut back, 4 bases at V and 5 bases at J, with 5 bases in the middle. The chain's CDR3 is CASSPGTEAFF. The DNA of the CDR3 is TGTGCCAGCAGCCCAGGTACTGAAGCTTTCTTT.

The chain uses TRBV27 and TRBJ2-5; the D gene is possibly TRBD1 (5 bases). The CDR3 extends over 13 amino acids. Germline assignment: CDR1 MNHEY and CDR2 SMNVEV (reference sequence). V lost 2 bases to trimming and J lost 7 bases, with 11 bases between them. The DNA of the CDR3 is TGTGCCAGCAGTTTAGCAGGGCCAGGGACCCAGTACTTC. Translated: CASSLAGPGTQYF.

The rearrangement joins TRBV4-1 to TRBJ1-1, with a tentative D call TRBD1 (6 bases). Trimming removed 3 bases from V and 3 bases from J, with 23 bases in between. The CDR3 runs 18 residues. Per the germline V gene, CDR1 is MGHRA and CDR2 is YSYEKL. The CDR3 sequence is CASSHPAPKTGGDTEAFF. In DNA, the CDR3 is TGCGCCAGCAGCCATCCTGCCCCGAAGACAGGTGGGGACACTGAAGCTTTCTTT.

Of note for this clone: The same CDR3 arises from other DNA sequences in this sample as well. The V and J genes are TRBV19 and TRBJ1-5; no reliable D call. The germline V gene encodes CDR1 LNHDA and CDR2 SQIVND (reference sequence). Trimming stripped 3 bases from V and 6 bases from J, with 6 bases between. The CDR3 sequence is 12 residues long. The CDR3 coding sequence is TGTGCCAGTAGTATTCCTTCTCAGCCCCAGCATTTT. This sequence encodes CASSIPSQPQHF. Based on the CDR3 plus reference TRBV19 and TRBJ1-5, the full variable domain is DGGITQSPKYLFRKEGQNVTLSCEQNLNHDAMYWYRQDPGQGLRLIYYSQIVNDFQKGDIAEGYSVSREKKESFPLTVTSAQKNPTAFYLCASSIPSQPQHFGDGTRLSIL.

This sequence joins TRBV7-9 and TRBJ2-7; 9 positions match TRBD2. The CDR3 runs to 19 residues. After removal of 0 bases from V and 0 bases from J, the junction contained 12 bases not matched to a gene. Looked up from germline, CDR1 is SEHNR and CDR2 is FQNEAQ (reference sequence). This CDR3 reads CASSLASLTSGGSSYEQYF. In nucleotides, the CDR3 is TGTGCCAGCAGCTTAGCGTCCCTGACTAGCGGAGGGAGCTCCTACGAGCAGTACTTC.

The J gene is TRBJ1-1, the V gene TRBV25-1, with D unclear. The length of the CDR3 is 14 residues. The germline CDR1 and CDR2 sequences are MGHDK and SYGVNS. V lost 4 bases and J 5 bases, leaving 14 bases between the germline ends. As DNA, the CDR3 is TGTGCCAGCAGTGGCCCGACTGGAGGTACTGAAGCTTTCTTT. As protein: CASSGPTGGTEAFF.

V usage is TRBV27 and J usage is TRBJ1-6; 7 bases map to TRBD1. The junction had 6 bases not matched to a gene; V was cut back by 6 bases and J by 7 bases. The CDR3 is made up of 14 amino acids. Germline CDR1 is MNHEY and CDR2 is SMNVEV (reference sequence). The CDR3 region is CASRVTGKNSPLHF. As DNA, the CDR3 is TGTGCCAGCAGAGTGACAGGGAAAAATTCACCCCTCCACTTT.

The gene calls are TRBV12-5 and TRBJ1-1, with a weak D call TRBD1 (5 bases). Looked up from germline, CDR1 is LGHNT and CDR2 is FRNRAP. The V end was cut by 4 bases, the J end by 7 bases, with 7 bases between. This CDR3 has 11 amino acids. The CDR3 coding sequence is TGTGCTAGTGGTTCAGGGCTTGAAGCTTTCTTT. Protein: CASGSGLEAFF.

The V call is TRBV25-1, the J call TRBJ1-4, with 7 positions matching TRBD1. V dropped 4 bases and J dropped 7; count of bases not matched to a gene: 6. The CDR3 covers 14 residues. The germline V gene encodes CDR1 MGHDK and CDR2 SYGVNS. The CDR3 region has the DNA TGTGCCAGCAGTGGGGACAGCGATGGTGAAAAACTGTTTTTT. This gives the protein CASSGDSDGEKLFF.

The V and J genes are TRBV19 and TRBJ1-2; D is ambiguous. Germline V lookup: CDR1 LNHDA, CDR2 SQIVND (reference sequence). The CDR3 is 12 amino acids. V lost 6 bases to trimming and J lost 1 base, with 6 bases between them. CDR3 sequence reads: CASSSVNYGYTF. CDR3 in DNA: TGTGCCAGTAGCTCGGTTAACTATGGCTACACCTTC.

The chain joins TRBV5-1 to TRBJ1-2; 7 positions agree with TRBD1. V lost 2 bases to trimming and J lost 4 bases; unmatched junction nucleotides: 11. Germline V CDR1 and CDR2: SGHRS, YFSETQ. The CDR3 totals 16 residues. CDR3 amino acids: CASSLSGTDHVYGYTF. Here the CDR3 DNA reads TGCGCCAGCAGCTTATCCGGGACAGATCATGTCTATGGCTACACCTTC.

This sequence joins TRBV19 and TRBJ1-5; 9 positions match TRBD1. Germline CDR1 LNHDA, CDR2 SQIVND (reference sequence). The CDR3 covers 15 residues. V dropped 4 bases and J dropped 6; count of bases not matched to a gene: 7. The CDR3 DNA sequence: TGTGCCAGTAGTAGGACAGGGGATTTTAGTCAGCCCCAGCATTTT. Residues: CASSRTGDFSQPQHF.

V gene TRBV30 combines with J gene TRBJ1-1; TRBD1 matches 9 bases. Germline V gene data show CDR1 as GTSNPN and CDR2 as SVGIG (reference sequence). The J segment lost 5 bases and the V segment lost 8 bases, leaving 3 bases of the junction unmatched. The CDR3 covers 11 residues. The CDR3, as DNA: TGTGCCCAACAGGGGGCAACTGAAGCTTTCTTT. This gives the protein CAQQGATEAFF.

The chain joins TRBV4-1 to TRBJ1-3, with D uncertain. Germline loops: CDR1 MGHRA, CDR2 YSYEKL. V lost 1 base to trimming and J lost 1 base, with 11 bases between them. The CDR3 totals 16 residues. The DNA for the CDR3 is TGCGCCAGCAGCCAAGGAGTTGCGGTGTCTGGAAACACCATATATTTT. Translation gives CASSQGVAVSGNTIYF.

The gene calls are TRBV2 and TRBJ2-1; TRBD1 matches 8 bases. The length of the CDR3 is 15 residues. Germline V CDR1 and CDR2: SNHLY, FYNNEI. V shed 6 bases and J 5 bases; nucleotides not matched to a gene: 9. CDR3: CASSLWTGTHNEQFF. The CDR3 DNA follows: TGTGCCAGCAGCCTCTGGACAGGGACTCACAATGAGCAGTTCTTC.

The J gene is TRBJ1-1, the V gene TRBV28; D perhaps matches TRBD1 (5 bases). The CDR3 runs to 14 residues. CDR1 is MDHEN, CDR2 SYDVKM, per germline. Trimming took 5 bases from V and 4 from J, leaving 14 bases between them. The CDR3 coding sequence is TGTGCCAGCAGTCGAACAGGCCCCAGCACTGAAGCTTTCTTT. This codes for CASSRTGPSTEAFF.